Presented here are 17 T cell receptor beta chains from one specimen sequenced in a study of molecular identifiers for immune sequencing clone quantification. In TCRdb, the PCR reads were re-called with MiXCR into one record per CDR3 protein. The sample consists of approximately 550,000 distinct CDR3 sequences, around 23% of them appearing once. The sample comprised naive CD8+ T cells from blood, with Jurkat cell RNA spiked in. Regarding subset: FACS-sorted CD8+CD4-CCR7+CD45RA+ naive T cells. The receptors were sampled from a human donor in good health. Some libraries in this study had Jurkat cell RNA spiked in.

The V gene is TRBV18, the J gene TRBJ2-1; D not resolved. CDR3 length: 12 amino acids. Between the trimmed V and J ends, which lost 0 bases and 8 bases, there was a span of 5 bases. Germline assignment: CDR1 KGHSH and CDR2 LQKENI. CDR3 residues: CASSPPFYEQFF. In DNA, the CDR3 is TGTGCCAGCTCACCACCGTTCTATGAGCAGTTCTTC.

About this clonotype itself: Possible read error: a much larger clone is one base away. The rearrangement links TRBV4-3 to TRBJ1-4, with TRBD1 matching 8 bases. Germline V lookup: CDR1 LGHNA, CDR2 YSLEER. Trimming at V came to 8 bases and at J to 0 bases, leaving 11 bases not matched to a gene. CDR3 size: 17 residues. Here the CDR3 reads CASCRQGSPATNEKLFF. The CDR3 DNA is TGCGCCAGCTGCCGACAGGGGTCACCTGCAACTAATGAAAAACTGTTTTTT.

CDR3 in amino acids: CASSLSIRGRNGELFF. CDR3 DNA: TGTGCCAGCAGTTTATCGATACGGGGAAGGAACGGGGAGCTGTTTTTT. The chain joins TRBV27 to TRBJ2-2, with a weak D call TRBD2 (5 bases). Per the germline V gene, CDR1 is MNHEY and CDR2 is SMNVEV (reference sequence). The CDR3 has 16 residues. The V end lost 0 bases, the J end lost 7 bases, and 15 bases lay between the germline ends.

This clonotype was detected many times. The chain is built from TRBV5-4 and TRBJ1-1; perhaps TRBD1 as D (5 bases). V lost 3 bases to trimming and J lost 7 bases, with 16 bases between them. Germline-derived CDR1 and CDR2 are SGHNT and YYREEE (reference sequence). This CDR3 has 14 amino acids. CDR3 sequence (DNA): TGTGCCAGCAGCTCACTCGGGACCGGGTTTGAAGCTTTCTTT. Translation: CASSSLGTGFEAFF.

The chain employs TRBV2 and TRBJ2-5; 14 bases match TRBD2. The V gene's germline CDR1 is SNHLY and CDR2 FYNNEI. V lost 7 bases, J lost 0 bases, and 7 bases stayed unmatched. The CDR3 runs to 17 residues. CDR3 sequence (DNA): TGTGCCAGCATCACCGGACTAGCGGGGGGAAACCAAGAGACCCAGTACTTC. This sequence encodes CASITGLAGGNQETQYF.

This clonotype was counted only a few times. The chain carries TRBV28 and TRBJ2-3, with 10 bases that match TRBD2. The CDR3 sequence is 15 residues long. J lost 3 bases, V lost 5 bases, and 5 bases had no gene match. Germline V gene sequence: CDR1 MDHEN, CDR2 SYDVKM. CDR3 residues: CASSPTGLATDTQYF. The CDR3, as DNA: TGTGCCAGCAGTCCCACGGGACTAGCGACAGATACGCAGTATTTT. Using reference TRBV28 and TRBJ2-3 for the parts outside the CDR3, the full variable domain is DVKVTQSSRYLVKRTGEKVFLECVQDMDHENMFWYRQDPGLGLRLIYFSYDVKMKEKGDIPEGYSVSREKKERFSLILESASTNQTSMYLCASSPTGLATDTQYFGPGTRLTVL.

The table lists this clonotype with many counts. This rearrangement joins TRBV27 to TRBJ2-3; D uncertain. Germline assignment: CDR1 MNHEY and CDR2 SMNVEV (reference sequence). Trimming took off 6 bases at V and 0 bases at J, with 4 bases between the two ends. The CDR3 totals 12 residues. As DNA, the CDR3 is TGTGCCAGCAGCTTCAGCACAGATACGCAGTATTTT. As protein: CASSFSTDTQYF.

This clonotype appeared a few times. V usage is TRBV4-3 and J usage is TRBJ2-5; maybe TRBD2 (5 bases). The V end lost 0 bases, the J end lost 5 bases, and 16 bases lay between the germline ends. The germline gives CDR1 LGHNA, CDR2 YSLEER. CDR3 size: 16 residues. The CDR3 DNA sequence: TGCGCCAGCAGCCAAGACCACGTTGGAGGCAGGGAGACCCAGTACTTC. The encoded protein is CASSQDHVGGRETQYF.

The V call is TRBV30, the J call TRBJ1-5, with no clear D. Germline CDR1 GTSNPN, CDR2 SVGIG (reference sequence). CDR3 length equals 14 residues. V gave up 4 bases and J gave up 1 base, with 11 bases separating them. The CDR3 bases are TGTGCCTGGATGCCAGACGGGAGCAATCAGCCCCAGCATTTT. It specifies CAWMPDGSNQPQHF.

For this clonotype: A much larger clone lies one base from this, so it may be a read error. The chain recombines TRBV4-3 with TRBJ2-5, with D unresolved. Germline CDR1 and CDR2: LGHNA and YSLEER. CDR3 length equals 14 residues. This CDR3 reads CASSQDRNQEPQYF. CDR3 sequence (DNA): TGCGCCAGCAGCCAAGATCGCAATCAAGAGCCCCAGTACTTC.

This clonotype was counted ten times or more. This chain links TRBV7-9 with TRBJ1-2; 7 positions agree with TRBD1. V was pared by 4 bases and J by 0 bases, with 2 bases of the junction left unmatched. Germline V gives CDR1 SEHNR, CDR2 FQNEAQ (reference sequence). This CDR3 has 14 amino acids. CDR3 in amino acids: CASSWTGSNYGYTF. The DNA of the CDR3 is TGTGCCAGCAGCTGGACAGGATCTAACTATGGCTACACCTTC.

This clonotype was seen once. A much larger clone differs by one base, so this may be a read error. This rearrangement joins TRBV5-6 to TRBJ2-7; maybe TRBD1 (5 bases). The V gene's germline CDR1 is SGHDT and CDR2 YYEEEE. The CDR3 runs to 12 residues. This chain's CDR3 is CASSWGSYEQCF. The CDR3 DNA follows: TGTGCCAGCAGCTGGGGCTCCTACGAGCAGTGCTTC.

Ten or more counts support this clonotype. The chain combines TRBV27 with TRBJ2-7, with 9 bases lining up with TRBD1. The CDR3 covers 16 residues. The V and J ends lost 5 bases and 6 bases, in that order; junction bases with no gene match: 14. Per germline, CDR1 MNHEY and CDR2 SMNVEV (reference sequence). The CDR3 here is CASSPVSGTGTGEQYF. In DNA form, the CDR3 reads TGTGCCAGCAGTCCAGTATCCGGGACAGGGACTGGCGAGCAGTACTTC.

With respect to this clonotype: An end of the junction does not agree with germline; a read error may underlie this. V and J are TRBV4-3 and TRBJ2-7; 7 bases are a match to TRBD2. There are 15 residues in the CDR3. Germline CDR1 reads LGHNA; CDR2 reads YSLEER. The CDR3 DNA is TGCGCCAGCAGCCAAGATAGGTCGGGAGGCTACGGGCAGTACTTC. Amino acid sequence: CASSQDRSGGYGQYF.

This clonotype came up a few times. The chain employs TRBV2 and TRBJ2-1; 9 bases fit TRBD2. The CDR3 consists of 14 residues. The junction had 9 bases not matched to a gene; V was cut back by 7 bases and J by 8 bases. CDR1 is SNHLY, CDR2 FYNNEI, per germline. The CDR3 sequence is CASIMGLALDEQFF. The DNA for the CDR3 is TGTGCCAGCATCATGGGACTAGCATTAGATGAGCAGTTCTTC.

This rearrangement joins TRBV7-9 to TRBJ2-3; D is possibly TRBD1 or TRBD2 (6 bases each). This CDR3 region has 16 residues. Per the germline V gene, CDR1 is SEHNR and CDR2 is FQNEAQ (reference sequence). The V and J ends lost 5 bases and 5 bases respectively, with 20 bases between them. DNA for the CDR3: TGTGCCAGCAGCATACCCGGGGGCCTGTACAAAGATACGCAGTATTTT. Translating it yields CASSIPGGLYKDTQYF.

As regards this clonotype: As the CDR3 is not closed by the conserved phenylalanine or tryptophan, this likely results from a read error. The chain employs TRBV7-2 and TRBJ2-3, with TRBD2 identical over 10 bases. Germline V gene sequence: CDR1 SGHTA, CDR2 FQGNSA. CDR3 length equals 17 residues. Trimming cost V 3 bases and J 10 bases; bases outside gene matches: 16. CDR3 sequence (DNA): TGTGCCAGCAGCTTGGCTAGGGGCAGCGGGGGGGCCTCCGCGCAGTATCTT. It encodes CASSLARGSGGASAQYL.